This TCR beta chain is drawn from a study of T cell changes during pregnancy in multiple sclerosis. The method was immunoSEQ multiplex PCR; TCRdb's version includes in-frame clones alone and lacks a portion of them. The table includes some 99,000 clones, under 95% detected once. Germline CDR1 and CDR2: MNHEY and SVGAGI. The CDR3 length is 15 residues. V lost 7 bases to trimming and J lost 1 base, with 14 bases between them. The gene calls are TRBV6-5 and TRBJ1-5, with D possibly TRBD1 on 6 matching bases. The sequence came from a female donor in good health, enrolled as a control in a pregnancy study. The sample consisted of peripheral blood, taken after pregnancy. The CDR3 loop is CASTGGAGSNQPQHF. DNA of the CDR3: TGTGCCAGCACCGGGGGGGCGGGGAGCAATCAGCCCCAGCATTTT.